The entry that follows covers one T cell receptor beta chain sequence. Its antigen is currently unknown. A J-beta primer mix and a sample-barcoded 5' primer were used in a second PCR of about 6 to 12 cycles. TCRdb reanalysed the 5' RACE reads using MiXCR and keeps one entry per CDR3 protein. The sample contains some 760,000 distinct CDR3 sequences, 20% to 25% of which appear only once. The length of the CDR3 is 15 residues. Per germline, CDR1 SGHRS and CDR2 YFSETQ. Trimming removed 0 bases at V and 2 bases at J, with 9 bases between. This sample is part of a study of blood T cells in healthy people across ages. Study-level results: Observed TCR beta diversity per million T cells went down as age went up. This fall followed a roughly linear course with age.

These same records also appear under a second study, on T cells of mothers and their children.

Input material: blood. The sequence came from a boy aged 10-17 years in good health. The chain has TRBV5-1 and TRBJ1-3; D is undetermined. The CDR3 here is CASSLGTLPGNTIYF. As DNA, the CDR3 is TGCGCCAGCAGCTTGGGTACCCTGCCTGGAAACACCATATATTTT.